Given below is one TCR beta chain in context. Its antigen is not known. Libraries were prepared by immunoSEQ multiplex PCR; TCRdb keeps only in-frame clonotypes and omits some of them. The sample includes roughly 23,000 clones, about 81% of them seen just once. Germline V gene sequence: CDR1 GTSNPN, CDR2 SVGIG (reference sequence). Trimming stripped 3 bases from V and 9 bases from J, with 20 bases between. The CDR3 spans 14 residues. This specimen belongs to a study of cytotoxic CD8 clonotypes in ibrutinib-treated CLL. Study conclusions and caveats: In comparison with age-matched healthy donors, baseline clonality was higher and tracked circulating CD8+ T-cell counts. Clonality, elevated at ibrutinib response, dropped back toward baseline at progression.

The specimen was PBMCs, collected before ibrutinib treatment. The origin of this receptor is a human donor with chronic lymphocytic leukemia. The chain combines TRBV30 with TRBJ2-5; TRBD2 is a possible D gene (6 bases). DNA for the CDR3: TGTGCCTGGAGGACGGGAGCGGGCCCTCGGTCCCAGTACTTC. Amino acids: CAWRTGAGPRSQYF. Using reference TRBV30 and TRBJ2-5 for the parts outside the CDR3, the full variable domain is SQTIHQWPATLVQPVGSPLSLECTVEGTSNPNLYWYRQAAGRGLQLLFYSVGIGQISSEVPQNLSASRPQDRQFILSSKKLLLSDSGFYLCAWRTGAGPRSQYFGPGTRLLVL.